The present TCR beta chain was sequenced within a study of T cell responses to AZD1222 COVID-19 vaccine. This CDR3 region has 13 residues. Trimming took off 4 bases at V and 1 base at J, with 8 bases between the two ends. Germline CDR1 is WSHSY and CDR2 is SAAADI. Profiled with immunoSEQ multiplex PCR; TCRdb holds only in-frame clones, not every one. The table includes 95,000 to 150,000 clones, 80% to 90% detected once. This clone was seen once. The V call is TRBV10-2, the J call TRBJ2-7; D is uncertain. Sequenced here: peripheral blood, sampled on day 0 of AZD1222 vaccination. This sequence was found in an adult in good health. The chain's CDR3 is CASSGLVSYEQYF. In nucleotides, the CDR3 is TGCGCCAGCAGTGGCCTTGTTTCCTACGAGCAGTACTTC.